A selection of T cell receptor beta chains follows, all from one sample in a study of STAT5B mutations in CD4+ large granular lymphocyte leukemia. Sequencing used immunoSEQ multiplex PCR; TCRdb keeps in-frame clones, though not all of them. The sample holds about 6,300 clones, around 70% seen once. The sample taken for sequencing was PBMCs. The receptor source for this set is a woman in her seventies with CD4+ T-cell large granular lymphocyte leukemia. Each CDR3 is given with its conserved first and last residue. A D gene is named only where the DNA matches it firmly. Clone sizes are given selectively: once, few, many, or a class where the clone is expanded.

-,TRBJ2-7,TRBV28,-,CASSLSTGDYEQYF,TGTGCCAGCAGTTTAAGCACGGGGGACTACGAGCAGTACTTC
few,TRBJ2-3,TRBV5-4,-,CASSKNTDPTDTQYF,TGTGCCAGCAGCAAAAATACTGATCCCACAGATACGCAGTATTTT
once,TRBJ2-2,TRBV9,-,CASSAGVAGELFF,TGTGCCAGCAGCGCCGGTGTGGCGGGGGAGCTGTTTTTT
-,TRBJ1-3,TRBV20-1,-,CSAKSGNTIYF,TGCAGTGCTAAGTCTGGAAACACCATATATTTT
once,TRBJ2-2,TRBV2,-,CASSEIGRNTGELFF,TGTGCCAGCAGTGAAATAGGCCGAAACACCGGGGAGCTGTTTTTT
-,TRBJ1-5,TRBV7-9,-,CASSLAGSNQPQHF,TGTGCCAGCAGCTTAGCAGGGAGCAATCAGCCCCAGCATTTT
-,TRBJ2-1,TRBV20-1,-,CSADLNNEQFF,TGCAGTGCGGACCTGAACAATGAGCAGTTCTTC
-,TRBJ2-4,TRBV19,TRBD1,CASSEGASIQYF,TGTGCCAGTAGTGAGGGGGCAAGCATTCAGTACTTC
-,TRBJ2-1,TRBV4-2,-,CASSQVLSYNEQFF,TGTGCCAGCAGCCAAGTTTTGAGTTACAATGAGCAGTTCTTC
-,TRBJ2-5,TRBV5-4,-,CASSPNGGSQRETQYF,TGTGCCAGCAGCCCAAACGGGGGCTCCCAGCGGGAGACCCAGTACTTC
-,TRBJ2-5,TRBV6-6,-,CASSYGQGLGETQYF,TGTGCCAGCAGTTACGGTCAGGGCTTGGGAGAGACCCAGTACTTC
-,TRBJ2-7,TRBV5-8,TRBD2,CASSYTASGAYEQYF,TGTGCCAGCAGCTACACAGCTAGCGGAGCGTACGAGCAGTACTTC
-,TRBJ2-7,TRBV21-1,-,CASSKAERDYEQYF,TGTGCCAGCAGCAAAGCGGAGCGGGACTACGAGCAGTACTTC
-,TRBJ2-3,TRBV6-1,-,CASSDGAGGVSDTQYF,TGTGCCAGCAGTGACGGAGCTGGGGGCGTTTCAGATACGCAGTATTTT
few,TRBJ2-7,TRBV13,TRBD1,CASSLDRAEQYF,TGTGCCAGCAGCTTGGACAGGGCCGAGCAGTACTTC
-,TRBJ1-2,TRBV7-2,-,CASSLVEHGYTF,TGTGCCAGCAGCTTAGTGGAGCACGGCTACACCTTC
once,TRBJ1-6,TRBV5-1,-,CASSLESARGSPLHF,TGCGCCAGCAGCTTGGAGTCAGCCCGGGGATCACCCCTCCACTTT